These 6 T cell receptor beta chains share one sample of origin, sequenced in a study of T-cell memory formation after mild COVID-19. TCRdb analysed the 5' RACE reads with MiXCR anew, one entry per CDR3 protein. In the table there are roughly 400,000 distinct CDR3 sequences, roughly 18% of which are singletons. Material for sequencing was PBMCs or a T cell subset sorted from them (not recorded which). These receptors all stem from a man younger than 35 who had mild COVID-19 (a few samples of this study predate the infection). Cell type and time point are not known.

This clonotype was recorded a few times. The chain joins TRBV21-1 to TRBJ2-7. TRBV21-1 is a known pseudogene. CDR3 length: 14 amino acids. In nucleotides, the CDR3 is TGTGCCAGCAGCAAAGGAGGCGGATCCTACGAGCAGTACGTC. Amino acids: CASSKGGGSYEQYV.

This clonotype was recorded a few times. The chain carries TRBV7-2 and TRBJ1-5; no firm D call. CDR3 length: 15 amino acids. Trimming removed 1 base from V and 1 base from J, with 8 bases in between. CDR1 and CDR2 (germline): SGHTA, FQGNSA. CDR3 amino acids: CASSLVPGSNQPQHF. Here the CDR3 DNA reads TGTGCCAGCAGCTTAGTCCCGGGAAGCAATCAGCCCCAGCATTTT.

The chain links TRBV20-1 to TRBJ1-3; TRBD1 might be the D (6 bases). Germline V gives CDR1 DFQATT, CDR2 SNEGSKA (reference sequence). Trimming shortened V by 4 bases and J by 0 bases, and 13 bases separated the two germline ends. CDR3 length: 15 amino acids. The CDR3 reads CSAKDRRPSGNTIYF. CDR3 bases: TGCAGTGCTAAGGACAGACGCCCCTCTGGAAACACCATATATTTT.

This clonotype was detected many times. The V call is TRBV24-1, the J call TRBJ1-2, with 8 bases identical to TRBD1. Trimming took 5 bases from V and 1 from J; bases not matched to a gene: 5. Per the germline V gene, CDR1 is KGHDR and CDR2 is SFDVKD. This CDR3 comprises 15 residues. The DNA for the CDR3 is TGTGCCACCAGTGGCCCGACAGGGGTTAACTATGGCTACACCTTC. Translation: CATSGPTGVNYGYTF.

J is TRBJ2-1 and V is TRBV9; D might be TRBD1 (5 bases). Trimming removed 1 base from V and 2 bases from J, with 13 bases in between. The CDR3 has 16 residues. CDR1 and CDR2 (germline): SGDLS, YYNGEE. This chain's CDR3 is CASSVTGQDPYNEQFF. CDR3 sequence (DNA): TGTGCCAGCAGCGTAACCGGACAAGACCCCTACAATGAGCAGTTCTTC.

This clonotype came up a few times. The chain combines TRBV6-5 with TRBJ1-2; D not resolved. Germline V gene sequence: CDR1 MNHEY, CDR2 SVGAGI. This CDR3 is built from 14 residues. V was clipped by 6 bases and J by 4 bases, with 15 bases between them. This CDR3 reads CASSSRGRAYGYTF. CDR3 in DNA: TGTGCCAGCAGCTCGCGAGGGCGTGCCTATGGCTACACCTTC.